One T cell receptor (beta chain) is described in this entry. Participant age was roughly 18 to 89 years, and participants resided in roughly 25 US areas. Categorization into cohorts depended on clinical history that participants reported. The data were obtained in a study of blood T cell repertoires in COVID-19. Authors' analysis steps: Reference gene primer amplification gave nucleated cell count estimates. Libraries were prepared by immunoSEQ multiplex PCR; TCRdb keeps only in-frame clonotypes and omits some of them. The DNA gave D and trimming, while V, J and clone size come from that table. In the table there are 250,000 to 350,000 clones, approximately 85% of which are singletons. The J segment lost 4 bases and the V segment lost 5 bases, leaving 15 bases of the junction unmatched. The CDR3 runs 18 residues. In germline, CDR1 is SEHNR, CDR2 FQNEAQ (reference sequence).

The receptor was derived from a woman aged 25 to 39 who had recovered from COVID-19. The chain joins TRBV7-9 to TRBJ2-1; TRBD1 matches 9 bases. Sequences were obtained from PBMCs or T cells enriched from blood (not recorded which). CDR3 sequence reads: CASSRIDFGTGKYNEQFF. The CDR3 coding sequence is TGTGCCAGCAGCCGCATAGATTTCGGGACAGGGAAATACAATGAGCAGTTCTTC. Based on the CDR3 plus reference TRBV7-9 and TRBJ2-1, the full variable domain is DTGVSQNPRHKITKRGQNVTFRCDPISEHNRLYWYRQTLGQGPEFLTYFQNEAQLEKSRLLSDRFSAERPKGSFSTLEIQRTEQGDSAMYLCASSRIDFGTGKYNEQFFGPGTRLTVL.